This TCR beta chain was recovered during a study of blood T cell repertoires in COVID-19. Background on the study: Acute and convalescent COVID-19 specimens originated in the United States, Italy and Spain. The analysed material was cDNA or gDNA that came from T cells, B-cell-depleted T cells, or PBMCs.

This clone appeared a single time. Source study methods: Nucleated cell number was recorded as an estimate derived from reference gene primer amplification. This table comes from immunoSEQ multiplex PCR, and its TCRdb copy is limited to in-frame clones, with some not included. The V and J calls and clone size come from that table; D and trimming were worked out from the DNA. The sample has about 250,000 clones, around nine tenths seen once. V was clipped by 5 bases and J by 3 bases, with 23 bases between them. Germline V gene sequence: CDR1 MNHEY, CDR2 SVGEGT. The CDR3 has 17 residues. This rearrangement joins TRBV6-2 or TRBV6-3 to TRBJ2-7; D is possibly TRBD1 (6 bases). Sample: peripheral blood. The sequence derives from a woman aged 60-70 years who had recovered from COVID-19. CDR3 region: CASSQRPTGKGDYEQYF. In DNA form, the CDR3 reads TGTGCCAGCAGTCAGCGGCCTACAGGGAAGGGGGACTACGAGCAGTACTTC.